This T cell receptor beta chain appears in the sequencing data of a study of early T cells in non-severe SARS-CoV-2 infection. Overall study: Sequencing input comprised bulk RNA from unsorted whole blood; chain pairing was not available. Regarding the study as a whole: The matching step, a VDJdb search, favored anti-spike CD8 responses and missed private and CD4 specificities.

Trimming took 0 bases from V and 6 from J, leaving 11 bases between them. This CDR3 contains 15 residues. The germline CDR1 and CDR2 sequences are MNHEY and SVGAGI. Ten or more counts support this clonotype. Its antigen is unknown. Individual cDNA molecules carried attached unique molecular identifiers. Via MiXCR, TCRdb re-called the 5' RACE reads, giving one row per CDR3 protein. The sample has fewer than 50,000 distinct CDR3 sequences, around 6.5% seen once. The sequencing here drew on whole blood, taken at baseline. The TCR originated in an adult who was a healthcare worker with PCR-confirmed SARS-CoV-2 infection or an uninfected control (not recorded which). This chain joins TRBV6-5 and TRBJ2-2, with D perhaps matching TRBD1 (6 bases). The CDR3 loop is CASSYSNRVAGELFF. DNA of the CDR3: TGTGCCAGCAGTTACTCGAACAGGGTTGCCGGGGAGCTGTTTTTT.